These 21 T cell receptor beta chains originate from one sample sequenced in a study of blood T cell repertoires in COVID-19 (TCRdb year 2020). Preparation of the library involved the immunoSEQ multiplex PCR assay. TCRdb's version of the immuneACCESS table is confined to in-frame rearrangements and falls short of the full clone set. An unresolved V gene accounts for under half of the shortfall where checked; the remainder is of unknown origin. This sample is represented by 19,000 or so clones; over 65% of them were singletons. Clones ranked in the top ten supply about 6% of the sample. Sequencing was performed on peripheral blood. The receptors stem from a human donor in a cohort sampled during active COVID-19.

V is TRBV5-1 and J is TRBJ1-2, with TRBD1 identical over 7 bases. Germline loops: CDR1 SGHRS, CDR2 YFSETQ. The CDR3 length is 14 residues. V shed 4 bases and J 5 bases; nucleotides not matched to a gene: 8. The CDR3 spells CASSPGDRAYGYTF. As DNA, the CDR3 is TGCGCCAGCAGCCCGGGGGACAGAGCTTATGGCTACACCTTC.

The V and J genes are TRBV7-9 and TRBJ2-7, with D possibly being TRBD1 (7 bases). Trimming took off 7 bases at V and 0 bases at J, with 13 bases between the two ends. The CDR3 runs to 14 residues. Germline V lookup: CDR1 SEHNR, CDR2 FQNEAQ (reference sequence). CDR3 protein: CASTQGGGSYEQYF. The CDR3 nucleotides are TGTGCCAGCACCCAGGGGGGAGGCTCCTACGAGCAGTACTTC.

This sequence joins TRBV7-2 and TRBJ2-2; D is perhaps TRBD2 (7 bases). Trimming cost V 5 bases and J 4 bases, with 17 bases left between them. This CDR3 spans 16 amino acids. The germline V gene encodes CDR1 SGHTA and CDR2 FQGNSA. CDR3 loop: CASSPRGGGFTGELFF. Written as DNA, the CDR3 is TGTGCCAGCAGCCCGAGAGGGGGAGGGTTCACCGGGGAGCTGTTTTTT.

The genes are TRBV7-2 and TRBJ1-5; D call uncertain. Germline CDR1 is SGHTA and CDR2 is FQGNSA. Trimming shortened V by 0 bases and J by 2 bases, and 8 bases separated the two germline ends. CDR3 length equals 15 residues. CDR3 bases: TGTGCCAGCAGCTTAGCGGCCCCAGGCAATCAGCCCCAGCATTTT. It translates to CASSLAAPGNQPQHF.

The chain employs TRBV6-1 and TRBJ2-7, with 11 bases that match TRBD2. In germline, CDR1 is MNHNS, CDR2 SASEGT. V lost 1 base and J lost 2; bases outside the gene matches: 1. The CDR3 is 15 residues long. In DNA form, the CDR3 reads TGTGCCAGCAGTGAAGAACTAGCGGGAGCCTACGAGCAGTACTTC. Translating it yields CASSEELAGAYEQYF.

As DNA, the CDR3 is TGTGCCAGCAGCATGGGACAGGTGAACACTGAAGCTTTCTTT. This codes for CASSMGQVNTEAFF. This chain joins TRBV7-9 and TRBJ1-1, with 8 bases matching TRBD1. This CDR3 has 14 amino acids. Trimming cost V 5 bases and J 0 bases; bases outside gene matches: 2. Germline V gene sequence: CDR1 SEHNR, CDR2 FQNEAQ (reference sequence).

The chain employs TRBV14 and TRBJ2-1; a weak D match, TRBD2 (5 bases). The germline V gene has CDR1 SGHDN and CDR2 FVKESK. Between the trimmed V and J ends, which lost 1 base and 2 bases, there was a span of 15 bases. The CDR3 is 17 residues long. The CDR3 protein is CASSQVTRGKTYNEQFF. CDR3 coding DNA: TGTGCCAGCAGCCAAGTAACCAGAGGGAAAACCTACAATGAGCAGTTCTTC.

The CDR3 DNA reads TGTGCCATCAGTGGGACAGGTGAAGGGGCCGAGCAGTACTTC. Translated: CAISGTGEGAEQYF. The rearrangement links TRBV10-3 to TRBJ2-7; 7 bases align to TRBD1. Germline-derived CDR1 and CDR2 are ENHRY and SYGVKD. The J segment lost 6 bases and the V segment lost 4 bases, leaving 9 bases of the junction unmatched. The CDR3 is 14 residues long.

This sequence joins TRBV7-9 and TRBJ1-6; perhaps TRBD1 as D (5 bases). CDR1 SEHNR and CDR2 FQNEAQ come from the germline V gene (reference sequence). The CDR3 sequence is 15 residues long. The ends were cut back, 5 bases at V and 10 bases at J, with 18 bases in the middle. The CDR3 DNA reads TGTGCCAGCAGCCACGATCGGGGACTTCGGTCACCCCTCCACTTT. It specifies CASSHDRGLRSPLHF.

The V and J genes are TRBV6-5 and TRBJ1-2; D possibly corresponds to TRBD1 (6 bases). The germline V gene has CDR1 MNHEY and CDR2 SVGAGI. V was trimmed by 7 bases and J by 6 bases, leaving 18 bases between them. The CDR3 has 14 amino acids. The CDR3: CASITQGIGNGYTF. The CDR3 DNA follows: TGTGCCAGCATCACTCAGGGGATAGGGAATGGCTACACCTTC.

This clone was seen only once. The V and J genes are TRBV28 and TRBJ2-7, with 9 nucleotides matching TRBD1. Germline V CDR1 and CDR2: MDHEN, SYDVKM. Germline trimming cut 6 bases from V and 6 bases from J; bases unmatched to any gene: 6. The CDR3 has 13 amino acids. The CDR3 here is CASRGQGSGEQYF. CDR3 nucleotide sequence: TGTGCCAGCAGGGGACAGGGATCGGGCGAGCAGTACTTC. Full variable domain (missing parts from reference TRBV28 and TRBJ2-7): DVKVTQSSRYLVKRTGEKVFLECVQDMDHENMFWYRQDPGLGLRLIYFSYDVKMKEKGDIPEGYSVSREKKERFSLILESASTNQTSMYLCASRGQGSGEQYFGPGTRLTVT.

DNA of the CDR3: TGTGCCAGCAGAAGGGGATCTGGCGAGACCCAGTACTTC. The encoded protein is CASRRGSGETQYF. This chain uses TRBV12-3 or TRBV12-4 with TRBJ2-5, with a tentative D call TRBD1 (5 bases). Trimming pared 6 bases from V and 5 bases from J, leaving 13 bases between. The CDR3 consists of 13 residues.

The CDR3 spells CSTEGVDYGYTF. The CDR3 coding sequence is TGCAGCACCGAGGGAGTGGACTATGGCTACACCTTC. The chain recombines TRBV29-1 with TRBJ1-2; D is ambiguous. Germline-derived CDR1 and CDR2 are SQVTM and ANQGSEA. The germline V and J ends were trimmed by 8 bases and 3 bases, with 13 bases remaining between them. This CDR3 is 12 amino acids long. Drawing the rest from reference TRBV29-1 and TRBJ1-2, the complete variable domain is SAVISQKPSRDICQRGTSLTIQCQVDSQVTMMFWYRQQPGQSLTLIATANQGSEATYESGFVIDKFPISRPNLTFSTLTVSNMSPEDSSIYLCSTEGVDYGYTFGSGTRLTVV.

The rearrangement uses TRBV19 and TRBJ1-3; 9 bases agree with TRBD1. Trimming at V came to 5 bases and at J to 4 bases, leaving 6 bases not matched to a gene. Germline V CDR1 and CDR2: LNHDA, SQIVND (reference sequence). The CDR3 length is 15 residues. The CDR3 nucleotides read TGTGCCAGTAGTGCCCGGGACAGGGAAGGAAACACCATATATTTT. It translates to CASSARDREGNTIYF. Filled out from reference TRBV19 and TRBJ1-3, the complete variable domain reads DGGITQSPKYLFRKEGQNVTLSCEQNLNHDAMYWYRQDPGQGLRLIYYSQIVNDFQKGDIAEGYSVSREKKESFPLTVTSAQKNPTAFYLCASSARDREGNTIYFGEGSWLTVV.

The chain joins TRBV28 to TRBJ2-6; maybe TRBD1 (6 bases). Germline values: CDR1 MDHEN, CDR2 SYDVKM. The CDR3 runs to 18 residues. V was cut by 6 bases and J by 1 base, with 19 bases left in between. Here the CDR3 DNA reads TGTGCCAGCAGCTCAACAGGGCCGACCCTTTCTGGGGCCAACGTCCTGACTTTC. This translates into CASSSTGPTLSGANVLTF.

This chain links TRBV3-1 (or the pseudogene TRBV3-2) with TRBJ2-1; possible D gene TRBD2, 6 bases. CDR3 length: 19 residues. V lost 0 bases and J lost 0, with 18 bases in between. Germline values: CDR1 LGHDT, CDR2 YNNKEL (reference sequence). CDR3 nucleotides: TGTGCCAGCAGCCAAGACCCAAGACCGGGACTTCCCTCCTACAATGAGCAGTTCTTC. It translates to CASSQDPRPGLPSYNEQFF.

This sequence joins TRBV12-5 and TRBJ1-1; D is perhaps TRBD1 (6 bases). The germline CDR1 and CDR2 sequences are LGHNT and FRNRAP. Trimming took off 0 bases at V and 4 bases at J, with 9 bases between the two ends. The CDR3 is 14 amino acids. The CDR3 bases are TGTGCTAGTGGTTTGGTACTAGGGGGCACTGAAGCTTTCTTT. Translated, it gives CASGLVLGGTEAFF.

The sample holds one count of this clone. In DNA form, the CDR3 reads TGTGCCAGCAGTGCGCTCGGGGAGGGCCCCTACAATGAGCAGTTCTTC. The encoded protein is CASSALGEGPYNEQFF. The chain combines TRBV28 with TRBJ2-1; 7 nucleotides match TRBD2. Trimming removed 5 bases from V and 2 bases from J; junction bases left unmatched: 9. Per the germline V gene, CDR1 is MDHEN and CDR2 is SYDVKM. The length of the CDR3 is 16 residues.

Here the CDR3 DNA reads TGTGCCAGCAGCCTTGATAGAAGCACAGATACGCAGTATTTT. Amino acid sequence: CASSLDRSTDTQYF. The V call is TRBV7-2, the J call TRBJ2-3, with unresolved D. Germline values: CDR1 SGHTA, CDR2 FQGNSA. The V end lost 5 bases, the J end lost 0 bases, and 9 bases lay between the germline ends. CDR3 length equals 14 residues. The whole variable domain, filled in from reference TRBV7-2 and TRBJ2-3, reads GAGVSQSPSNKVTEKGKDVELRCDPISGHTALYWYRQSLGQGLEFLIYFQGNSAPDKSGLPSDRFSAERTGGSVSTLTIQRTQQEDSAVYLCASSLDRSTDTQYFGPGTRLTVL.

This clone was counted once. The chain employs TRBV7-2 and TRBJ2-3; 12 bases are a match to TRBD2. The CDR3 runs to 16 residues. CDR1 SGHTA and CDR2 FQGNSA come from the germline V gene. J was trimmed by 3 bases and V by 5 bases; bases with no gene match: 6. CDR3 sequence reads: CASSATSGSLTDTQYF. The CDR3, as DNA: TGTGCCAGCAGCGCGACTAGCGGGAGTCTTACAGATACGCAGTATTTT.

V and J are TRBV19 and TRBJ1-5; 8 bases agree with TRBD1. Germline V CDR1 and CDR2: LNHDA, SQIVND (reference sequence). The V and J ends lost 5 bases and 1 base, in that order; junction bases with no gene match: 4. CDR3 length equals 15 residues. CDR3 sequence reads: CASSPGQGSNQPQHF. In DNA form, the CDR3 reads TGTGCCAGTAGTCCCGGACAGGGAAGCAATCAGCCCCAGCATTTT.